The 20 T cell receptor beta chains below were found in one sample sequenced in a study of molecular identifiers for immune sequencing clone quantification. TCRdb redid the calling of the PCR reads with MiXCR, one entry per CDR3 protein. This sample has approximately 93,000 distinct CDR3 sequences, with approximately 23% found just once. The specimen sequenced was naive CD8+ T cells from blood, with Jurkat cell RNA spiked in. Subset specified: FACS-sorted CD8+CD4-CCR7+CD45RA+ naive T cells. The origin of the receptors is a human donor in good health. Some libraries in this study had Jurkat cell RNA spiked in.

This chain uses TRBV7-3 with TRBJ2-2; no reliable D call. The V gene lost 6 bases and the J gene lost 0 bases, with 17 bases spanning the gap. Germline-derived CDR1 and CDR2 are SGHTA and FQGTGA. This CDR3 has 17 residues. CDR3 bases: TGTGCCAGCAGTCCCAGTGTGTTAGACGCGAACACCGGGGAGCTGTTTTTT. Translated: CASSPSVLDANTGELFF.

This clonotype was seen ten or more times. The chain links TRBV6-6 to TRBJ2-4; D call uncertain. V was cut by 2 bases and J by 9 bases, with 5 bases left in between. Germline CDR1 reads MNHNY; CDR2 reads SVGAGI (reference sequence). The CDR3 sequence is 11 residues long. This CDR3 reads CASSYTGIQYF. The CDR3 nucleotides read TGTGCCAGCAGTTACACTGGCATTCAGTACTTC.

Concerning this clonotype: This may arise from a read error, as a much more abundant clone is one base away. This chain uses TRBV7-9 with TRBJ2-2; TRBD1 matches at 8 bases. This CDR3 is 17 amino acids long. The junction had 9 bases not matched to a gene; V was cut back by 3 bases and J by 3 bases. The germline V gene encodes CDR1 SEHNR and CDR2 FQNEAQ (reference sequence). DNA for the CDR3: TGTGCCAGCAGCTTTCGCGACAGGGGAGAGGACACCGGGGAGCTGTTTTTT. It yields the protein CASSFRDRGEDTGELFF.

On this clonotype itself: A much larger clone lies one base from this, so it may be a read error. CDR3 nucleotides: TGTGCCAGCGGCTTGCTCTTCCTCGCCTATGGCTACACCTTC. This encodes CASGLLFLAYGYTF. V gene TRBV5-6 combines with J gene TRBJ1-2; D gene ambiguous. Germline-derived CDR1 and CDR2 are SGHDT and YYEEEE. The CDR3 loop spans 14 amino acids.

This clonotype has more than one count but fewer than ten. This rearrangement joins TRBV6-5 to TRBJ2-3; 10 bases map to TRBD2. Germline V CDR1 and CDR2: MNHEY, SVGAGI. The CDR3 sequence is 15 residues long. Trimming at V came to 5 bases and at J to 3 bases, leaving 5 bases not matched to a gene. DNA for the CDR3: TGTGCCAGCAGTCCCGAAGCGGGAGGGACAGATACGCAGTATTTT. Protein: CASSPEAGGTDTQYF.

This chain uses TRBV2 with TRBJ2-5; 11 nucleotides match TRBD2. With V trimmed by 5 bases and J by 10 bases, 9 bases remained unmatched. This CDR3 spans 14 amino acids. CDR1 is SNHLY and CDR2 is FYNNEI in the germline V gene. CDR3 in DNA: TGTGCCAGCAGTCCTAGCGGGAGGTCCGACGACCAGTACTTC. Translating it yields CASSPSGRSDDQYF.

As for this clonotype: A clone one base away is much larger, so this may be a read error. The V and J genes are TRBV4-1 and TRBJ1-4; D gene uncertain. The CDR3 sequence is 14 residues long. CDR1 and CDR2 (germline): MGHRA, YSYEKL. The CDR3: CASSQGGYNGKLFF. CDR3 sequence (DNA): TGCGCCAGCAGCCAAGGCGGGTATAATGGAAAACTGTTTTTT.

This clonotype showed up many times. This rearrangement joins TRBV5-1 to TRBJ1-2; D is possibly TRBD1 (5 bases). This CDR3 is 16 amino acids long. V shed 6 bases and J shed 0 bases, with 18 bases lying between them. In germline, CDR1 is SGHRS, CDR2 YFSETQ. In DNA, the CDR3 is TGCGCCAGCACCCCGGACGCCGGGGGTCCTAACTATGGCTACACCTTC. Protein product: CASTPDAGGPNYGYTF.

CDR3 in amino acids: CSALTSGSYNEQFF. The CDR3 nucleotides read TGCAGTGCTCTTACTAGCGGTTCCTACAATGAGCAGTTCTTC. The genes are TRBV20-1 and TRBJ2-1; TRBD2 matches at 8 bases. Germline CDR1 reads DFQATT; CDR2 reads SNEGSKA (reference sequence). The CDR3 loop spans 14 amino acids. With V trimmed by 5 bases and J by 1 base, 4 bases remained unmatched.

The chain recombines TRBV7-9 with TRBJ2-5; either TRBD1 or TRBD2 may fit D (5 bases each). Trimming stripped 5 bases from V and 5 bases from J, with 24 bases between. Germline V lookup: CDR1 SEHNR, CDR2 FQNEAQ (reference sequence). This CDR3 region has 17 residues. CDR3 in amino acids: CASSPLFGTQWRETQYF. DNA for the CDR3: TGTGCCAGCAGCCCGCTATTCGGGACCCAATGGCGGGAGACCCAGTACTTC.

As for this clonotype: This may be a read error: a much more frequent sequence differs by one nucleotide. V is TRBV24-1 and J is TRBJ2-2; 9 bases line up with TRBD1. CDR1 KGHDR and CDR2 SFDVKD come from the germline V gene. There are 17 residues in the CDR3. In nucleotides, the CDR3 is TGTGCCACCAGTGATTTGGGGACAGGGCTTGACACCCGGGAGCTGTTTTTT. Residues: CATSDLGTGLDTRELFF.

On this clonotype itself: This sequence may be a read error, since a much larger clone differs from it by one base. V gene TRBV7-2 combines with J gene TRBJ2-7, with D maybe TRBD1 (6 bases). The CDR3 loop spans 12 amino acids. Per germline, CDR1 SGHTA and CDR2 FQGNSA. Trimming cost V 9 bases and J 4 bases, with 13 bases left between them. The CDR3 sequence: CTRGRGPYEQYF. The CDR3 DNA reads TGTACCAGGGGCAGGGGTCCGTACGAGCAGTACTTC.

This clonotype was found many times. The chain has TRBV7-2 and TRBJ2-1; D gene uncertain. V lost 0 bases to trimming and J lost 8 bases, with 5 bases between them. The CDR3 runs 12 residues. Germline loops: CDR1 SGHTA, CDR2 FQGNSA. The chain's CDR3 is CASSLAPDEQFF. CDR3 nucleotides: TGTGCCAGCAGCTTAGCGCCCGATGAGCAGTTCTTC.

This clonotype has at least ten counts. The V call is TRBV7-9, the J call TRBJ2-3, with 15 bases fitting TRBD2. V was pared by 4 bases and J by 4 bases, with 12 bases of the junction left unmatched. This CDR3 comprises 19 residues. Germline lookup yields CDR1 SEHNR and CDR2 FQNEAQ (reference sequence). The CDR3 coding sequence is TGTGCCAGCAGCTCCTACCGGACTAGCGGGAGGGAGGCGGCAGATACGCAGTATTTT. Its protein product is CASSSYRTSGREAADTQYF. The whole variable domain, filled in from reference TRBV7-9 and TRBJ2-3, reads DTGVSQNPRHKITKRGQNVTFRCDPISEHNRLYWYRQTLGQGPEFLTYFQNEAQLEKSRLLSDRFSAERPKGSFSTLEIQRTEQGDSAMYLCASSSYRTSGREAADTQYFGPGTRLTVL.

The chain has TRBV13 and TRBJ2-3, with D possibly TRBD2 on 7 matching bases. V lost 2 bases and J 5 bases, leaving 14 bases between the germline ends. CDR3 length: 15 residues. Germline lookup yields CDR1 PRHDT and CDR2 FYEKMQ (reference sequence). The CDR3 DNA reads TGTGCCAGCAGCTTAAGGGGGGGGAGTGAAGATACGCAGTATTTT. It yields the protein CASSLRGGSEDTQYF.

This clonotype was detected many times. The CDR3 DNA is TGTGCCAGCAGCTTGGACAGGGGTTACGAGCAGTACTTC. It codes for CASSLDRGYEQYF. The chain links TRBV5-5 to TRBJ2-7, with 7 bases matching TRBD1. J was trimmed by 4 bases and V by 0 bases; bases with no gene match: 1. The germline CDR1 and CDR2 sequences are SGHKS and YYEKEE (reference sequence). CDR3 length: 13 amino acids.

The chain recombines TRBV7-2 with TRBJ2-5, with D maybe TRBD1 (7 bases). The germline V gene encodes CDR1 SGHTA and CDR2 FQGNSA. This CDR3 comprises 15 residues. V gave up 11 bases and J gave up 7 bases, with 26 bases separating them. CDR3 DNA sequence: TGTGCCGGCGGCCGCGACGCAGGGGGGTACGCGACCCAGTACTTC. It specifies CAGGRDAGGYATQYF.

Comment on this clonotype: A much more abundant neighbour one base away suggests this may be a read error. The V call is TRBV2, the J call TRBJ1-1, with TRBD1 matching 8 bases. Germline values: CDR1 SNHLY, CDR2 FYNNEI. The CDR3 totals 17 residues. The CDR3 region has the DNA TGTGCCGGGAGGCCGACAGGGGTATCCTTTATGAACTCTGAAGCTTTCTTT. It is translated as CAGRPTGVSFMNSEAFF.

This clonotype was seen at least ten times. The CDR3 nucleotides are TGTGCCAGCAATAGAGGCGGGAGGGCCGCAGATACGCAGTATTTT. Amino acid sequence: CASNRGGRAADTQYF. This chain joins TRBV27 and TRBJ2-3; 9 bases map to TRBD2. CDR3 length: 15 amino acids. The V segment lost 7 bases and the J segment 4 bases; nucleotides outside the gene matches: 9. Germline CDR1 MNHEY, CDR2 SMNVEV (reference sequence).

The chain has TRBV6-5 and TRBJ1-1; D may be TRBD1 (6 bases). Trimming removed 0 bases at V and 11 bases at J, with 16 bases between. Germline V lookup: CDR1 MNHEY, CDR2 SVGAGI. This CDR3 region has 14 residues. CDR3 coding DNA: TGTGCCAGCAGTTACTCGACGACAGGAGTGTATGCTTTCTTT. Translated: CASSYSTTGVYAFF.